This is a list of T cell receptor beta chains from one sample in a study of T-cell memory formation after mild COVID-19. Via MiXCR, TCRdb re-called the 5' RACE reads, giving one row per CDR3 protein. Altogether 350,000 to 450,000 distinct CDR3 sequences are present, over 15% being singletons, with the ten largest covering roughly 8.4%. Sequenced: PBMCs or a T cell subset sorted from them (not recorded which). The source of these receptors is an adult woman who had mild COVID-19 (a few samples of this study predate the infection). Cell type and time point are not known. Both conserved end residues are part of each CDR3. Each record gives: CDR3 length, clone size, J gene, V gene, D gene, CDR3 protein, CDR3 DNA. A D gene is named only where the DNA matches it firmly. Clone size, where shown, is once, few, many, or a class for clones that have expanded.

>15|.|TRBJ1-4|TRBV12-3/TRBV12-4|.
CASAFTGRLGEKLFF
TGTGCCAGCGCTTTTACAGGGAGGCTGGGAGAAAAACTGTTTTTT
>14|few|TRBJ2-3|TRBV7-9|.
CASSPPWRGDTQYF
TGTGCCAGCAGCCCACCTTGGAGGGGGGATACGCAGTATTTT
>12|.|TRBJ2-7|TRBV12-3/TRBV12-4|.
CASSRSLDEQYF
TGTGCCAGCAGTAGGAGTCTGGACGAGCAGTACTTC
>14|few|TRBJ2-1|TRBV3-1|.
CASSQRTANNEQFF
TGTGCCAGCAGCCAACGGACAGCAAACAATGAGCAGTTCTTC
>15|.|TRBJ2-7|TRBV7-9|.
CASSPPVGGSYEQYF
TGTGCCAGCAGCCCACCCGTGGGTGGATCCTACGAGCAGTACTTC
>15|.|TRBJ2-3|TRBV6-5|.
CASADGGLSTDTQYF
TGTGCCAGCGCCGACGGGGGTCTTAGCACAGATACGCAGTATTTT
>13|.|TRBJ1-1|TRBV12-3/TRBV12-4|.
CASSLFPLTEAFF
TGTGCCAGCAGCCTCTTTCCCCTGACTGAAGCTTTCTTT
>13|few|TRBJ1-2|TRBV30|.
CAWSVRGAEGYTF
TGTGCCTGGAGTGTACGTGGGGCCGAGGGCTACACCTTC
>18|few|TRBJ2-6|TRBV9|.
CASTRGAVVFSGANVLTF
TGTGCCAGCACTAGAGGAGCGGTCGTTTTCTCTGGGGCCAACGTCCTGACTTTC
>13|few|TRBJ2-1|TRBV9|.
CASSVVGQGEQFF
TGTGCCAGCAGCGTAGTCGGTCAGGGTGAGCAGTTCTTC
>13|once|TRBJ2-7|TRBV4-1|.
CASSQVPGDEQYF
TGCGCCAGCAGCCAAGTCCCAGGGGACGAGCAGTACTTC
>13|many|TRBJ1-1|TRBV29-1|TRBD1
CSVSGQGGSEAFF
TGCAGCGTCTCGGGACAGGGGGGTTCTGAAGCTTTCTTT
>19|.|TRBJ2-3|TRBV5-6|TRBD2
CASSLSSTSGRAGRDTQYF
TGTGCCAGCAGCTTGAGTAGCACTAGCGGGAGGGCCGGGCGAGATACGCAGTATTTT
>14|.|TRBJ2-3|TRBV2|.
CASTQRLSTDTQYF
TGTGCCAGCACCCAGAGACTTAGCACAGATACGCAGTATTTT
>13|few|TRBJ1-6|TRBV12-3/TRBV12-4|.
CASSPPTNSPLHF
TGTGCCAGCAGCCCTCCGACAAATTCACCCCTCCACTTT
>15|.|TRBJ2-7|TRBV13|.
CASRTERGGGHEQYF
TGTGCCAGCAGGACGGAGCGGGGAGGGGGCCACGAGCAGTACTTC
>13|few|TRBJ1-1|TRBV18|.
CASSPAEGTEAFF
TGTGCCAGCTCACCTGCGGAGGGCACTGAAGCTTTCTTT
>14|many|TRBJ2-1|TRBV12-3/TRBV12-4|TRBD1
CASRTGSSYNEQFF
TGTGCCAGCAGGACAGGGAGCTCCTACAATGAGCAGTTCTTC
>13|.|TRBJ2-1|TRBV30|.
CAWSVYPYNEQFF
TGTGCCTGGAGTGTCTATCCCTACAATGAGCAGTTCTTC
>13|few|TRBJ1-1|TRBV19|.
CASSTFTGTEAFF
TGTGCCAGTAGTACCTTTACAGGGACTGAAGCTTTCTTT
>15|.|TRBJ2-5|TRBV5-1|.
CASSLASKIQETQYF
TGCGCCAGCAGCTTGGCTAGCAAAATCCAAGAGACCCAGTACTTC